The T cell receptor beta chain under discussion was sequenced for a study of beta chain features in type 1 diabetes. Study as a whole: All samples together contributed 85 million to 120 million sorted cells for examination. Study outcomes and limitations: Equally in patients and controls, shorter templates might have been favored by PCR. Shortening of TCRB CDR3s, moderate but significant, appeared in all four CD4+ subsets of Type 1 diabetes patients.

Using CD45RO/CCR7/CD25/CD127/CD95/CD27, CD4+ naive, central memory, regulatory and stem cell-like memory cells were sorted. V dropped 0 bases and J dropped 6 bases, with 8 bases sitting between them. The CDR3 spans 14 residues. The germline V gene has CDR1 LGHNA and CDR2 YSLEER. The investigators reverse transcribed all of the isolated RNA, so they sequenced expressed TCRB transcripts. TCRdb's table, derived via immunoSEQ multiplex PCR, lists solely in-frame clones and lacks some. This table holds 160,000 or so clones, roughly 60% found once. Comments on this clone: Its antigen is unknown.

The sequence was obtained from a man younger than 45 with type 1 diabetes. Sequenced sample: naive CD4+ T cells from blood. The rearrangement joins TRBV4-3 to TRBJ2-2; tentatively, D is TRBD1 (6 bases). The CDR3 is CASSQDEGAGELFF. CDR3 bases: TGCGCCAGCAGCCAAGATGAGGGGGCCGGGGAGCTGTTTTTT.